This T cell receptor (beta chain) was identified during a study of blood T cells in healthy people across ages. Study background: With template switching, about one barcoded beta molecule was captured per two T cells.

Comments on this clonotype: Its target is not known. At one end the junction does not follow the germline gene, possibly because of a read error.

This CDR3 has 14 residues. The study's findings and limits: The long-lived group displayed more naive CD4+ cells, plus higher diversity, than the aged donors did. With age, beta diversity per million T cells declined roughly linearly, significantly by roughly 40.

Sample-barcoded 5' priming and a J-beta primer mix drove a second PCR of roughly 7 to 11 cycles. TCRdb re-called the 5' RACE reads through MiXCR, storing one row per CDR3 protein. The data show 1,500,000 or so distinct CDR3 sequences, 40% to 45% seen once. Peripheral blood, about 9.8 milliliters per donor, was collected. This receptor was identified in a woman aged 18-30 years in good health. This chain uses TRBV12-3 or TRBV12-4 with TRBJ2-3, with 9 bases aligning to TRBD2. The sequenced material came from blood. In DNA, the CDR3 is TGTGCCAGCAGCTTAGCGGGAGTGACAGATACGGAGTATTTT. Translated: CASSLAGVTDTEYF.